Each of the 22 T cell receptor beta chains below was sequenced from the same sample in a study of OX40 agonist ivuxolimab in advanced cancers. TCRdb's table, derived via immunoSEQ multiplex PCR, lists solely in-frame clones and lacks some. The sample consists of fewer than 90,000 clones, about 91% of them appearing once. The sample in question was CD4+ or CD8+ T cells sorted from blood, obtained in a trial of the OX40 agonist ivuxolimab. These receptors were collected from an adult with an advanced solid tumor such as melanoma, head and neck, liver or kidney cancer.

This rearrangement joins TRBV20-1 to TRBJ2-5; no firm D call. The CDR3 spans 10 residues. Germline values: CDR1 DFQATT, CDR2 SNEGSKA (reference sequence). Trimming took off 5 bases at V and 5 bases at J, with 6 bases between the two ends. The CDR3 region is CSAGVETQYF. The CDR3, as DNA: TGCAGTGCTGGAGTGGAGACCCAGTACTTC.

The chain has TRBV5-1 and TRBJ2-3, with TRBD2 as a possible D gene (6 bases). Germline loops: CDR1 SGHRS, CDR2 YFSETQ. V was trimmed by 4 bases and J by 8 bases, leaving 23 bases between them. The CDR3 is 16 residues long. CDR3 nucleotides: TGCGCCAGCAGCCCAGGGTGGGTAGCGGAGGTGGGTACGCAGTATTTT. Translation: CASSPGWVAEVGTQYF.

This rearrangement joins TRBV27 to TRBJ2-5, with D possibly matching TRBD1 (5 bases). This CDR3 comprises 16 residues. V lost 0 bases and J lost 3, with 14 bases in between. Germline V gives CDR1 MNHEY, CDR2 SMNVEV (reference sequence). The CDR3 region is CASSLSRDRFKETQYF. For the CDR3, the DNA is TGTGCCAGCAGTTTATCAAGAGACAGATTCAAAGAGACCCAGTACTTC.

This clone appeared once. The chain carries TRBV7-9 and TRBJ2-2; the D call may be TRBD1 or TRBD2 (5 bases each). The germline gives CDR1 SEHNR, CDR2 FQNEAQ (reference sequence). The CDR3 consists of 16 residues. The V gene lost 8 bases and the J gene lost 1 base, with 17 bases spanning the gap. The DNA for the CDR3 is TGTGCCAGCCGAAATCCGGGACGGATGAACACCGGGGAGCTGTTTTTT. Protein: CASRNPGRMNTGELFF. Looking up the rest from reference TRBV7-9 and TRBJ2-2 gives the full variable domain: DTGVSQNPRHKITKRGQNVTFRCDPISEHNRLYWYRQTLGQGPEFLTYFQNEAQLEKSRLLSDRFSAERPKGSFSTLEIQRTEQGDSAMYLCASRNPGRMNTGELFFGEGSRLTVL.

V usage is TRBV21-1 and J usage is TRBJ1-5; the DNA was not used to check the table's D call, TRBD1. TRBV21-1 is a pseudogene segment. The CDR3 is made up of 14 amino acids. CDR3 in DNA: TGTGCCAGCCCGAGGCAGGGGGCAGGACAGCCCCAGCATTTT. Its translation is CASPRQGAGQPQHF.

The rearrangement links TRBV20-1 to TRBJ2-3; D unresolved. V lost 6 bases and J 1 base, leaving 2 bases between the germline ends. Germline CDR1 DFQATT, CDR2 SNEGSKA (reference sequence). This CDR3 has 10 amino acids. CDR3 residues: CSARTDTQYF. As DNA, the CDR3 is TGCAGTGCCCGCACAGATACGCAGTATTTT.

V and J are TRBV11-2 and TRBJ2-3; TRBD2 agrees at 8 bases. Germline V gives CDR1 SGHAT, CDR2 FQNNGV. CDR3 size: 15 residues. Unmatched junction bases numbered 9, after V lost 5 bases and J lost 5 bases. The chain's CDR3 is CASSPPAGEGDTQYF. In DNA, the CDR3 is TGTGCCAGCAGCCCTCCAGCGGGAGAGGGAGATACGCAGTATTTT.

This sequence joins TRBV27 and TRBJ1-1; D might be TRBD1 (5 bases). Germline CDR1 is MNHEY and CDR2 is SMNVEV (reference sequence). The CDR3 has 15 residues. V was trimmed by 6 bases and J by 2 bases, leaving 16 bases between them. For the CDR3, the DNA is TGTGCCAGCAGGCGTTTAGGGGACTCAAACACTGAAGCTTTCTTT. This gives the protein CASRRLGDSNTEAFF.

The gene calls are TRBV4-2 and TRBJ1-3; TRBD1 might be the D (5 bases). The CDR3 length is 16 residues. Per germline, CDR1 LGHNA and CDR2 YNFKEQ. V was clipped by 3 bases and J by 4 bases, with 16 bases between them. CDR3 residues: CASSQGQGASGNTIYF. The DNA for the CDR3 is TGTGCCAGCAGCCAGGGGCAGGGAGCCTCCGGAAACACCATATATTTT.

The J gene is TRBJ2-5, the V gene TRBV4-3; a weak D match, TRBD1 (5 bases). The CDR3 covers 13 residues. Between the trimmed V and J ends, which lost 0 bases and 7 bases, there was a span of 9 bases. Germline CDR1 and CDR2: LGHNA and YSLEER. Written as DNA, the CDR3 is TGCGCCAGCAGCCAAGATAGGGGCTGGACCCAGTACTTC. This codes for CASSQDRGWTQYF.

V is TRBV7-8 and J is TRBJ2-7; 8 nucleotides line up with TRBD2. The J segment lost 0 bases and the V segment lost 5 bases, leaving 9 bases of the junction unmatched. This CDR3 is 16 amino acids long. Germline V gives CDR1 SGHVS, CDR2 FQNEAQ. The CDR3 DNA is TGTGCCAGCAGCCAATCTCGGAGCGGGAGCTCCTACGAGCAGTACTTC. Translating gives CASSQSRSGSSYEQYF.

The rearrangement links TRBV28 to TRBJ1-5; 9 bases agree with TRBD1. Germline CDR1 MDHEN, CDR2 SYDVKM. V shed 3 bases, J shed 0 bases, and the junction held 3 bases outside the gene matches. The CDR3 runs to 16 residues. This chain's CDR3 is CASSLTGGRSNQPQHF. CDR3 nucleotide sequence: TGTGCCAGCAGTTTGACAGGGGGACGTAGCAATCAGCCCCAGCATTTT. Drawing the rest from reference TRBV28 and TRBJ1-5, the complete variable domain is DVKVTQSSRYLVKRTGEKVFLECVQDMDHENMFWYRQDPGLGLRLIYFSYDVKMKEKGDIPEGYSVSREKKERFSLILESASTNQTSMYLCASSLTGGRSNQPQHFGDGTRLSIL.

This sequence joins TRBV30 and TRBJ1-4; 9 positions agree with TRBD1. The CDR3 spans 15 residues. V shed 2 bases and J 8 bases; nucleotides not matched to a gene: 9. In germline, CDR1 is GTSNPN, CDR2 SVGIG (reference sequence). The CDR3 loop is CAWSTGGRRWEKLFF. Here the CDR3 DNA reads TGTGCCTGGAGTACAGGGGGCAGGCGCTGGGAAAAACTGTTTTTT. The whole variable domain, remainder taken from reference TRBV30 and TRBJ1-4, is SQTIHQWPATLVQPVGSPLSLECTVEGTSNPNLYWYRQAAGRGLQLLFYSVGIGQISSEVPQNLSASRPQDRQFILSSKKLLLSDSGFYLCAWSTGGRRWEKLFFGSGTQLSVL.

The V call is TRBV2, the J call TRBJ1-5; no clear D. The V and J ends lost 7 bases and 3 bases respectively, with 10 bases between them. Germline CDR1 reads SNHLY; CDR2 reads FYNNEI. The CDR3 runs to 13 residues. The CDR3 nucleotides read TGTGCCAGCAACGGACTATCCAATCAGCCCCAGCATTTT. Amino acids: CASNGLSNQPQHF.

The chain carries TRBV5-6 and TRBJ1-3, with D uncertain. V was cut by 1 base and J by 0 bases, with 5 bases left in between. The CDR3 covers 14 residues. Germline loops: CDR1 SGHDT, CDR2 YYEEEE. CDR3 in amino acids: CASSLLPSGNTIYF. CDR3 sequence (DNA): TGTGCCAGCAGCTTGCTACCCTCTGGAAACACCATATATTTT.

J is TRBJ1-3 and V is TRBV6-6; unclear D gene. The CDR3 sequence is 16 residues long. Germline V lookup: CDR1 MNHNY, CDR2 SVGAGI (reference sequence). The germline V and J ends were trimmed by 0 bases and 0 bases, with 9 bases remaining between them. As DNA, the CDR3 is TGTGCCAGCAGTTACTCGAATATTAACTCTGGAAACACCATATATTTT. Translation gives CASSYSNINSGNTIYF.

The chain couples TRBV5-6 to TRBJ2-1; D is undetermined. CDR1 and CDR2 (germline): SGHDT, YYEEEE. Trimming left V 6 bases short and J 11 bases short, with 12 bases between. CDR3 length: 11 amino acids. In DNA form, the CDR3 reads TGTGCCAGCACCTACAACGAGAAGCAGTTCTTC. It codes for CASTYNEKQFF.

The chain couples TRBV30 to TRBJ2-2; 8 bases fit TRBD2. The V segment lost 3 bases and the J segment 6 bases; nucleotides outside the gene matches: 3. This CDR3 comprises 13 residues. Germline loops: CDR1 GTSNPN, CDR2 SVGIG (reference sequence). CDR3 coding DNA: TGTGCCTGGAGCCTGACTAGCGCCGGGGAGCTGTTTTTT. Translation gives CAWSLTSAGELFF.

V usage is TRBV6-4 and J usage is TRBJ1-1; 7 bases line up with TRBD1. The CDR3 loop spans 15 amino acids. J was trimmed by 1 base and V by 5 bases; bases with no gene match: 7. Germline-derived CDR1 and CDR2 are MRHNA and SNTAGT. CDR3 sequence reads: CASSPRPGGNTEAFF. CDR3 DNA: TGTGCCAGCAGTCCCCGCCCAGGGGGGAACACTGAAGCTTTCTTT.

The chain is built from TRBV11-1 and TRBJ2-1; TRBD2 agrees at 13 bases. This CDR3 comprises 15 residues. V shed 5 bases and J 8 bases; nucleotides not matched to a gene: 6. CDR1 and CDR2 from the germline V gene are SGHAT and FQDESV (reference sequence). The CDR3 DNA is TGTGCCAGCAGCGCGGGACTAGCGGGACCCGATGAGCAGTTCTTC. It translates to CASSAGLAGPDEQFF.

This clone was observed a single time. V is TRBV6-5 and J is TRBJ2-7; possible D gene TRBD2, 5 bases. Between the trimmed V and J ends, which lost 9 bases and 1 base, there was a span of 16 bases. The CDR3 runs 14 residues. Germline lookup yields CDR1 MNHEY and CDR2 SVGAGI. The CDR3 is CASTRAVGSYEQYF. In nucleotides, the CDR3 is TGTGCCAGTACGAGGGCTGTTGGTTCCTACGAGCAGTACTTC.

The chain uses TRBV18 and TRBJ2-1; no firm D call. This CDR3 contains 16 residues. V was pared by 0 bases and J by 4 bases, with 13 bases between. CDR1 is KGHSH, CDR2 LQKENI, per germline. The CDR3 loop is CASSPPLYVTYNEQFF. DNA of the CDR3: TGTGCCAGCTCACCACCCCTGTATGTTACTTACAATGAGCAGTTCTTC.